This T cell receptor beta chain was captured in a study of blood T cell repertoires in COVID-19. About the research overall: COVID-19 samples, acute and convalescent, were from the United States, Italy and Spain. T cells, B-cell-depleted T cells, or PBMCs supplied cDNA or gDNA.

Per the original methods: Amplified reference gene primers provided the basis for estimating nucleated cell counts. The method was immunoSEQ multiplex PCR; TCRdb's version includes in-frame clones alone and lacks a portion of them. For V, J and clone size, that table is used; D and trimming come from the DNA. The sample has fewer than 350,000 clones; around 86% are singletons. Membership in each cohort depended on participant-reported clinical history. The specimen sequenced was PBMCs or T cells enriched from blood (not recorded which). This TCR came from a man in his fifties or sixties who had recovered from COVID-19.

CDR3 bases: TGTGCCAGCAGCAAGGGAGGGAGGGGCACAGATACGCAGTATTTT. Protein: CASSKGGRGTDTQYF. V is TRBV11-3 and J is TRBJ2-3; TRBD2 matches 7 bases. The trim removed 5 bases at V and 1 base at J, leaving 6 bases unmatched. The CDR3 length is 15 residues. Germline values: CDR1 SGHNT, CDR2 YENEEA.